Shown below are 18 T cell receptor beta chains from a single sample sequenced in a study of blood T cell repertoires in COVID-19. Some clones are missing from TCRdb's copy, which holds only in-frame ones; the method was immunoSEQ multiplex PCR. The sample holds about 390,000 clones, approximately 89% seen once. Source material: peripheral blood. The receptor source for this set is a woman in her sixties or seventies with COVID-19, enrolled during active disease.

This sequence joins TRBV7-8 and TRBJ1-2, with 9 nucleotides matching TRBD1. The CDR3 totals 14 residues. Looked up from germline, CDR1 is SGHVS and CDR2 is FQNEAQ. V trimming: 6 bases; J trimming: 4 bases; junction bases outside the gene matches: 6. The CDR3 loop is CASSATGGVYGYTF. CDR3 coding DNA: TGTGCCAGCAGTGCGACAGGGGGTGTCTATGGCTACACCTTC.

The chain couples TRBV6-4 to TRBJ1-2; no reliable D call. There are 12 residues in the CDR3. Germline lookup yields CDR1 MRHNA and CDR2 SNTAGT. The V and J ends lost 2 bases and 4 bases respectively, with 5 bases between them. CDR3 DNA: TGTGCCAGCAGTGACCCAGGCTATGGCTACACCTTC. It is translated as CASSDPGYGYTF.

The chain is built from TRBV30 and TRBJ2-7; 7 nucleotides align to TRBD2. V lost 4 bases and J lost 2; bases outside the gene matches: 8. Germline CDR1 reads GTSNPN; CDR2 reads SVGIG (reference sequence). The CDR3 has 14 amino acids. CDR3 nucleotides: TGTGCCTGGACCTTGGGGGGGAGTCCCTACGAGCAGTACTTC. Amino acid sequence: CAWTLGGSPYEQYF.

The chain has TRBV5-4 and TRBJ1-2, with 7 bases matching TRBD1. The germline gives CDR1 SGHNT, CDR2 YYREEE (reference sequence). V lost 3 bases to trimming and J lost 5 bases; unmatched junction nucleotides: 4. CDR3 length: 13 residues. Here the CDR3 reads CASSSTGRYGYTF. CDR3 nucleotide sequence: TGTGCCAGCAGCTCGACAGGGCGGTATGGCTACACCTTC.

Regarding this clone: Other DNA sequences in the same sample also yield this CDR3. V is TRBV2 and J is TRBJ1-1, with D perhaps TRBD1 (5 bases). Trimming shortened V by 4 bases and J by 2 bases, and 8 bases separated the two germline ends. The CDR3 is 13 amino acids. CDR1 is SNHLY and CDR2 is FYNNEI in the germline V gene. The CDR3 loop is CASSAQGNTEAFF. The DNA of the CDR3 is TGTGCCAGCAGTGCCCAGGGCAACACTGAAGCTTTCTTT.

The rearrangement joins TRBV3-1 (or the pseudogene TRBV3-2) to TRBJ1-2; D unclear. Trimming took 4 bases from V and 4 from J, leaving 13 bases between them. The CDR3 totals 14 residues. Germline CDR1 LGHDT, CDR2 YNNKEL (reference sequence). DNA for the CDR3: TGTGCCAGCAGCCCCACTACACCGTCCTATGGCTACACCTTC. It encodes CASSPTTPSYGYTF.

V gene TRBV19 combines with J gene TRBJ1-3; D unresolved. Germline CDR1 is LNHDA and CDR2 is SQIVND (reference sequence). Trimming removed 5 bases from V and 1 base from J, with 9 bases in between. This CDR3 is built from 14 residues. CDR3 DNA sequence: TGTGCCAGTAGTCAACCGGGATCTGGAAACACCATATATTTT. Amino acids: CASSQPGSGNTIYF.

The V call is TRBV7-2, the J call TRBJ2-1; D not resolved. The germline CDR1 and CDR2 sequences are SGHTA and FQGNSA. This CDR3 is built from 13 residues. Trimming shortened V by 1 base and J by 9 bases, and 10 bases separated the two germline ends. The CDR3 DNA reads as TGTGCCAGCAGCTTAGACTCCGCTCGTGAGCAGTTCTTC. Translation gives CASSLDSAREQFF.

This CDR3 is CATSGDSYNEQFF. CDR3 sequence (DNA): TGTGCCACCTCAGGGGACTCCTACAATGAGCAGTTCTTC. The chain carries TRBV6-5 and TRBJ2-1; D possibly corresponds to TRBD1 (6 bases). This CDR3 contains 13 residues. The germline V gene encodes CDR1 MNHEY and CDR2 SVGAGI. The V and J ends lost 10 bases and 0 bases respectively, with 10 bases between them.

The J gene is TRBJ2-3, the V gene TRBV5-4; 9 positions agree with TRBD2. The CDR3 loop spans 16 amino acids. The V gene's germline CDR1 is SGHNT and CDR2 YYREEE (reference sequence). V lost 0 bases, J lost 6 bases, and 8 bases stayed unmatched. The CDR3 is CASSLDGGGAGDTQYF. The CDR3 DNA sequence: TGTGCCAGCAGCTTGGACGGCGGGGGGGCCGGGGATACGCAGTATTTT.

In nucleotides, the CDR3 is TGTGCCAGCGGGAGTAGCGGGGGAGCTAGCACAGATACGCAGTATTTT. Protein product: CASGSSGGASTDTQYF. The chain employs TRBV6-6 and TRBJ2-3, with 9 bases aligning to TRBD2. The CDR3 covers 16 residues. CDR1 and CDR2 from the germline V gene are MNHNY and SVGAGI (reference sequence). With 8 bases clipped from V and 0 bases from J, the junction kept 9 bases outside the gene matches.

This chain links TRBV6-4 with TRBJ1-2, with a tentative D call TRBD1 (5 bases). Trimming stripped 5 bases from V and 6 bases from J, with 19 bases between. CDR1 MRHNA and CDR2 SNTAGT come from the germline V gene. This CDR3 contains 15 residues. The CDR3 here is CASSPRDSLSDGYTF. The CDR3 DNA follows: TGTGCCAGCAGTCCAAGGGACTCCCTTAGCGATGGCTACACCTTC.

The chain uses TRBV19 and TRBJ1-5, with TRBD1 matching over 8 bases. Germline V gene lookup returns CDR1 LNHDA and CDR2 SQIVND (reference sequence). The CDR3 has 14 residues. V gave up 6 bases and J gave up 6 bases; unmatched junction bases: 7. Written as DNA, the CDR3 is TGTGCCAGTAGGTCCGAGACAGGGGTTCAGCCCCAGCATTTT. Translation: CASRSETGVQPQHF.

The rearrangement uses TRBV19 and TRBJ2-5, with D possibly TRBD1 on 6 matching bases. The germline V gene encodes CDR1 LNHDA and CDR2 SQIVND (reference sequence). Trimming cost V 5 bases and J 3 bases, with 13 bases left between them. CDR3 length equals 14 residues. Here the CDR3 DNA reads TGTGCCAGTAGTTCCCTGGACAGAAAAGAGACCCAGTACTTC. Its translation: CASSSLDRKETQYF.

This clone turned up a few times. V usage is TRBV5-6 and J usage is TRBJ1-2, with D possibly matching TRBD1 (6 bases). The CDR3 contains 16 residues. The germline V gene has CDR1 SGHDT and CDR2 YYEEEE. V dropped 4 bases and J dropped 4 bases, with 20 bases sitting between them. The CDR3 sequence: CASSIATGPGAYGYTF. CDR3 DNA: TGTGCCAGCAGCATCGCCACAGGGCCCGGGGCCTATGGCTACACCTTC.

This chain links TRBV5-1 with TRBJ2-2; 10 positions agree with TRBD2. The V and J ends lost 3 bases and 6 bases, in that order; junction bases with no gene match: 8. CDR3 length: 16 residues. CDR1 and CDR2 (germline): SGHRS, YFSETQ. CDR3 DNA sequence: TGCGCCAGCAGCTCGTCGTCGACTAGCGGGTCCGGGGAGCTGTTTTTT. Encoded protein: CASSSSSTSGSGELFF.

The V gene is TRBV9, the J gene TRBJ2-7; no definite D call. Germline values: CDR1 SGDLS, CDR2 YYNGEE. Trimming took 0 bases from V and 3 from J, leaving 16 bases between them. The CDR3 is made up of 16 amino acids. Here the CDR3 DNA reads TGTGCCAGCAGCGTAGACGACTCCCCGGCGGTCTACGAGCAGTACTTC. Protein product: CASSVDDSPAVYEQYF.

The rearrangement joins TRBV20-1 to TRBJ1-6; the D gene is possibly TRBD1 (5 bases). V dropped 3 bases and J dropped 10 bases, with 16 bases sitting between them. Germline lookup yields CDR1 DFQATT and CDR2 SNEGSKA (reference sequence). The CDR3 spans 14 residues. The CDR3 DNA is TGCAGTGCTAGTCAGGGAGGATCTTGGTCACCCCTCCACTTT. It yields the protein CSASQGGSWSPLHF.